Presented here are 2 T cell receptor beta chains from one specimen sequenced in a study of regulatory T cells in long-lasting Graves disease. Noted time point: persistent/refractory GD, antithyroid drugs over 5 years with positive TRAb. PBMC-extracted RNA yielded the TCR library. Library construction for TCR beta used iRepertoire HTBI primers and Arm-PCR of CDR3 regions. TCRdb re-called the multiplex PCR reads through MiXCR, storing one row per CDR3 protein. The table shows about 430,000 distinct CDR3 sequences, with around 23% occurring only once. Sample: peripheral blood mononuclear cells (PBMCs), taken when the disease was refractory, from a patient treated with antithyroid drugs. Every receptor here comes from a female donor with Graves disease.

This clonotype came up many times. The chain uses TRBV27 and TRBJ2-7; the match to TRBD1 covers 9 bases. The V gene end was trimmed by 5 bases and the J gene end by 2 bases; junction bases not matched to a gene: 4. CDR1 and CDR2 from the germline V gene are MNHEY and SMNVEV (reference sequence). The CDR3 runs to 14 residues. CDR3 loop: CASSRQGEAYEQYF. As DNA, the CDR3 is TGTGCCAGCAGTAGACAGGGGGAAGCCTACGAGCAGTACTTC.

This clonotype was observed many times. The V gene is TRBV15, the J gene TRBJ2-5; D unresolved. CDR1 and CDR2 from the germline V gene are LNHNV and YYDKDF (reference sequence). Trimming removed 0 bases from V and 9 bases from J, with 14 bases in between. This CDR3 comprises 14 residues. CDR3 in DNA: TGTGCCACCAGCAGAGATAAAAGTCGAGGACCCCAGTACTTC. It yields the protein CATSRDKSRGPQYF.